A single sample is the source of the 24 T cell receptor beta chains below, sequenced in a study of radiation and T cells in renal cell carcinoma. TCRdb's table, derived via immunoSEQ multiplex PCR, lists solely in-frame clones and lacks some. The data contain tens of thousands of clones, more than 75% of them singletons. Stated time point: baseline pretreatment blood. Regarding treatment: 15 Gy SBRT to primary tumor, nephrectomy 4 weeks later. The sample consisted of blood, taken from a patient whose treatment included radiotherapy and nephrectomy. The receptors were sampled from a man aged 55 to 70 with renal cell carcinoma.

This sequence joins TRBV7-2 and TRBJ2-5, with TRBD1 identical over 8 bases. The CDR3 loop spans 17 amino acids. Germline trimming cut 5 bases from V and 2 bases from J; bases unmatched to any gene: 13. CDR1 and CDR2 (germline): SGHTA, FQGNSA. The CDR3 coding sequence is TGTGCCAGCAGCACCTTCGGCAGGGGGCAGGCGCAAGAGACCCAGTACTTC. The encoded protein is CASSTFGRGQAQETQYF.

This clone was picked up one time. J is TRBJ1-4 and V is TRBV19; 7 bases align to TRBD1. V shed 5 bases and J 8 bases; nucleotides not matched to a gene: 8. This CDR3 has 14 residues. Germline CDR1 reads LNHDA; CDR2 reads SQIVND (reference sequence). The CDR3 sequence is CASSPGQESEKLFF. The CDR3 region has the DNA TGTGCCAGTAGTCCAGGACAGGAATCGGAAAAACTGTTTTTT.

This clone has only a few counts. The chain couples TRBV18 to TRBJ2-7; D unclear. The germline CDR1 and CDR2 sequences are KGHSH and LQKENI. This CDR3 has 13 residues. Trimming pared 1 base from V and 1 base from J, leaving 5 bases between. This chain's CDR3 is CASSPLLSYEQYF. The DNA of the CDR3 is TGTGCCAGCTCACCACTACTATCCTACGAGCAGTACTTC.

The rearrangement joins TRBV30 to TRBJ1-2, with a tentative D call TRBD1 (5 bases). Trimming removed 2 bases from V and 6 bases from J, with 13 bases in between. CDR1 and CDR2 (germline): GTSNPN, SVGIG (reference sequence). This CDR3 comprises 13 residues. The CDR3 loop is CAWSRQGSDGYTF. The CDR3 coding sequence is TGTGCCTGGAGTCGTCAGGGATCGGATGGCTACACCTTC.

The sample holds a few counts of this clone. The chain employs TRBV5-6 and TRBJ1-3, with D uncertain. This CDR3 has 18 amino acids. Germline V gives CDR1 SGHDT, CDR2 YYEEEE. With 1 base removed from V and 0 bases from J, the gap between germline ends came to 17 bases. CDR3 residues: CASSLRVGHDLSGNTIYF. CDR3 coding DNA: TGTGCCAGCAGCTTGCGAGTTGGCCATGATCTCTCTGGAAACACCATATATTTT. The complete variable domain, with remaining parts taken from reference TRBV5-6 and TRBJ1-3, reads DAGVTQSPTHLIKTRGQQVTLRCSPKSGHDTVSWYQQALGQGPQFIFQYYEEEERQRGNFPDRFSGHQFPNYSSELNVNALLLGDSALYLCASSLRVGHDLSGNTIYFGEGSWLTVV.

This chain links TRBV6-5 with TRBJ2-5; D not certain. V was shortened by 6 bases and J by 5 bases, with 13 bases between the two germline ends. The CDR3 length is 13 residues. CDR1 and CDR2 from the germline V gene are MNHEY and SVGAGI. The chain's CDR3 is CASRSPFGETQYF. CDR3 DNA: TGTGCCAGCAGAAGCCCTTTCGGGGAGACCCAGTACTTC.

The rearrangement joins TRBV11-3 to TRBJ2-7; tentative D call: TRBD1 (5 bases). The CDR3 is made up of 12 amino acids. The V gene's germline CDR1 is SGHNT and CDR2 YENEEA. Between the trimmed V and J ends, which lost 3 bases and 3 bases, there was a span of 6 bases. CDR3 amino acids: CASSFDSYEQYF. The DNA of the CDR3 is TGTGCCAGCAGCTTCGACAGCTACGAGCAGTACTTC.

The chain carries TRBV19 and TRBJ1-3, with D hard to call. Deletions cut 5 bases from V and 0 bases from J, with 8 bases between. The CDR3 sequence is 14 residues long. Germline CDR1 LNHDA, CDR2 SQIVND (reference sequence). The CDR3 reads CASSPGFSGNTIYF. CDR3 bases: TGTGCCAGTAGTCCGGGATTCTCTGGAAACACCATATATTTT.

This clone was picked up a small number of times. The DNA of the CDR3 is TGTGCCAGCAGCCAGGGGAGACAGGAAGAGACCCAGTACTTC. Translation: CASSQGRQEETQYF. The genes are TRBV6-5 and TRBJ2-5; D is possibly TRBD1 (6 bases). V was shortened by 6 bases and J by 3 bases, with 14 bases between the two germline ends. The CDR3 is made up of 14 amino acids. Germline V CDR1 and CDR2: MNHEY, SVGAGI.

The V gene is TRBV5-4, the J gene TRBJ2-7, with TRBD2 matching 11 bases. Trimming cost V 0 bases and J 3 bases; bases outside gene matches: 5. Germline assignment: CDR1 SGHNT and CDR2 YYREEE (reference sequence). This CDR3 spans 16 amino acids. This CDR3 is CASSLGTSGSFYEQYF. CDR3 in DNA: TGTGCCAGCAGCTTGGGAACTAGCGGGAGCTTCTACGAGCAGTACTTC.

The J gene is TRBJ1-6, the V gene TRBV6-5, with D unclear. The CDR3 is 15 amino acids. Trimming removed 2 bases from V and 0 bases from J, with 5 bases in between. Germline loops: CDR1 MNHEY, CDR2 SVGAGI. DNA for the CDR3: TGTGCCAGCAGTTACGGGAGCTCCTATAATTCACCCCTCCACTTT. Translation: CASSYGSSYNSPLHF.

J is TRBJ2-5 and V is TRBV29-1; D gene unclear. Deletions cut 4 bases from V and 5 bases from J, with 5 bases between. This CDR3 spans 10 amino acids. The germline CDR1 and CDR2 sequences are SQVTM and ANQGSEA. The CDR3 here is CSVGEETQYF. In DNA, the CDR3 is TGCAGCGTTGGTGAGGAGACCCAGTACTTC.

The rearrangement uses TRBV18 and TRBJ2-6; D gene ambiguous. Germline CDR1 reads KGHSH; CDR2 reads LQKENI. The CDR3 has 14 amino acids. The V gene lost 0 bases and the J gene lost 1 base, with 1 base spanning the gap. In nucleotides, the CDR3 is TGTGCCAGCTCACCACCTTCTGGGGCCAACGTCCTGACTTTC. Protein sequence: CASSPPSGANVLTF.

The rearrangement joins TRBV25-1 to TRBJ1-1, with D possibly TRBD1 on 5 matching bases. CDR3 size: 14 residues. Trimming left V 6 bases short and J 6 bases short, with 17 bases between. Per the germline V gene, CDR1 is MGHDK and CDR2 is SYGVNS. CDR3 region: CASSQEWGYPEAFF. The DNA for the CDR3 is TGTGCCAGCAGCCAAGAATGGGGGTACCCTGAAGCTTTCTTT. The full variable domain, rest sourced from reference TRBV25-1 and TRBJ1-1, is EADIYQTPRYLVIGTGKKITLECSQTMGHDKMYWYQQDPGMELHLIHYSYGVNSTEKGDLSSESTVSRIRTEHFPLTLESARPSHTSQYLCASSQEWGYPEAFFGQGTRLTVV.

V gene TRBV29-1 combines with J gene TRBJ1-1; D is undetermined. Germline assignment: CDR1 SQVTM and CDR2 ANQGSEA. CDR3 size: 13 residues. The V gene lost 7 bases and the J gene lost 1 base, with 13 bases spanning the gap. The DNA for the CDR3 is TGCAGCGGAGCAGAGGGCACGAACACTGAAGCTTTCTTT. The encoded protein is CSGAEGTNTEAFF.

The chain joins TRBV7-2 to TRBJ2-7; weak D call: TRBD1 (6 bases). V shed 5 bases and J shed 1 base, with 15 bases lying between them. The CDR3 runs 15 residues. Germline-derived CDR1 and CDR2 are SGHTA and FQGNSA. CDR3 nucleotide sequence: TGTGCCAGCAGCCCCTACAGGGCACCTTCCTACGAGCAGTACTTC. Its translation is CASSPYRAPSYEQYF.

This rearrangement joins TRBV5-4 to TRBJ2-5; TRBD1 matches at 7 bases. Germline CDR1 is SGHNT and CDR2 is YYREEE (reference sequence). The CDR3 runs 14 residues. With V trimmed by 4 bases and J by 1 base, 4 bases remained unmatched. The CDR3 DNA sequence: TGTGCCAGCAGCAAAGGGGGCCCCCAAGAGACCCAGTACTTC. It translates to CASSKGGPQETQYF.

V gene TRBV10-3 combines with J gene TRBJ1-1; tentative D call: TRBD1 (5 bases). V shed 8 bases and J shed 4 bases, with 17 bases lying between them. The CDR3 extends over 14 amino acids. Germline values: CDR1 ENHRY, CDR2 SYGVKD. CDR3 protein: CAIPDQRGGTEAFF. The DNA for the CDR3 is TGTGCCATCCCCGACCAACGGGGCGGCACTGAAGCTTTCTTT.

The chain has TRBV5-4 and TRBJ1-4; D is ambiguous. Germline CDR1 SGHNT, CDR2 YYREEE (reference sequence). The CDR3 has 14 residues. Trimming took 4 bases from V and 8 from J, leaving 15 bases between them. The CDR3 DNA reads as TGTGCCAGCAGCCTGGACCTAAGGAAAGAAAAACTGTTTTTT. Translated: CASSLDLRKEKLFF.

This clone was found once. This chain uses TRBV27 with TRBJ2-7, with D possibly TRBD1 on 6 matching bases. CDR3 length equals 15 residues. From germline, CDR1 is MNHEY and CDR2 SMNVEV (reference sequence). Trimming shortened V by 0 bases and J by 4 bases, and 13 bases separated the two germline ends. CDR3 amino acids: CASSLSQGGLYEQYF. Here the CDR3 DNA reads TGTGCCAGCAGTTTATCGCAAGGGGGTTTATACGAGCAGTACTTC.

This sequence joins TRBV7-8 and TRBJ2-5; D could derive from TRBD1 or TRBD2 (5 bases each). CDR3 length: 19 residues. The V end was cut by 6 bases, the J end by 5 bases, with 31 bases between. Per germline, CDR1 SGHVS and CDR2 FQNEAQ. The CDR3 nucleotides are TGTGCCAGCAGTCCAAGGCTGGATGGGACCTTTTTAGGTGCGGAGACCCAGTACTTC. This codes for CASSPRLDGTFLGAETQYF.

V and J are TRBV6-4 and TRBJ2-3; D might be TRBD2 (6 bases). Germline assignment: CDR1 MRHNA and CDR2 SNTAGT. This CDR3 comprises 13 residues. V lost 7 bases, J lost 4 bases, and 12 bases lay in between. The CDR3 protein is CASIGGEPDTQYF. DNA of the CDR3: TGTGCCAGCATCGGGGGAGAACCAGATACGCAGTATTTT.

This chain connects TRBV5-1 to TRBJ2-3; the D gene is possibly TRBD1 (5 bases). This CDR3 is 14 amino acids long. V lost 0 bases and J 2 bases, leaving 7 bases between the germline ends. The germline CDR1 and CDR2 sequences are SGHRS and YFSETQ. CDR3 nucleotides: TGCGCCAGCAGCTTGGGACAGTACACAGATACGCAGTATTTT. Protein: CASSLGQYTDTQYF.

The rearrangement links TRBV30 to TRBJ2-7; 8 nucleotides line up with TRBD2. The germline V gene encodes CDR1 GTSNPN and CDR2 SVGIG (reference sequence). V lost 8 bases to trimming and J lost 7 bases; unmatched junction nucleotides: 13. The length of the CDR3 is 13 residues. CDR3 in DNA: TGTGCCCTCTCCGGGAGTCCGGGGGGGGAGCAGTACTTC. Translating it yields CALSGSPGGEQYF. Full variable domain (remainder filled in from reference TRBV30 and TRBJ2-7): SQTIHQWPATLVQPVGSPLSLECTVEGTSNPNLYWYRQAAGRGLQLLFYSVGIGQISSEVPQNLSASRPQDRQFILSSKKLLLSDSGFYLCALSGSPGGEQYFGPGTRLTVT.